These 22 T cell receptor beta chains were sequenced from one sample in a study of cytomegalovirus exposure and HLA in healthy donors. Method: immunoSEQ multiplex PCR; TCRdb's copy keeps in-frame clones and lacks some. This table has about 190,000 clones, about four fifths appearing once. Source material: PBMCs. The receptors here all came from a man aged 18-30 years in good health and CMV-seropositive.

The rearrangement uses TRBV4-2 and TRBJ2-1; 8 bases fit TRBD2. Per germline, CDR1 LGHNA and CDR2 YNFKEQ. The CDR3 has 15 residues. With 1 base clipped from V and 7 bases from J, the junction kept 6 bases outside the gene matches. The CDR3: CASSQGAGDRNEQFF. The CDR3 DNA reads as TGTGCCAGCAGCCAAGGAGCGGGAGATCGGAATGAGCAGTTCTTC.

The gene calls are TRBV6-5 and TRBJ2-3; D uncertain. The CDR3 loop spans 11 amino acids. Per the germline V gene, CDR1 is MNHEY and CDR2 is SVGAGI. Trimming removed 8 bases at V and 1 base at J, with 4 bases between. CDR3 nucleotide sequence: TGTGCCAGCGGAGGCACAGATACGCAGTATTTT. This sequence encodes CASGGTDTQYF.

The CDR3 nucleotides are TGTGCCAGCAGCGCAGGGGGGCAGCTCAATCAGCCCCAGCATTTT. Translation: CASSAGGQLNQPQHF. The chain couples TRBV7-2 to TRBJ1-5, with 7 bases matching TRBD1. There are 15 residues in the CDR3. With V trimmed by 5 bases and J by 3 bases, 7 bases remained unmatched. Germline V gene lookup returns CDR1 SGHTA and CDR2 FQGNSA.

The chain couples TRBV7-3 to TRBJ2-7; 12 positions match TRBD2. Germline values: CDR1 SGHTA, CDR2 FQGTGA. V lost 1 base and J lost 6; bases outside the gene matches: 7. The length of the CDR3 is 16 residues. CDR3 DNA sequence: TGTGCCAGCAGCTTAAAGGGGCTAGCGGGAGGGGCCGAGCAGTACTTC. Translation: CASSLKGLAGGAEQYF.

This chain links TRBV5-1 with TRBJ2-7; the match to TRBD2 covers 10 bases. From germline, CDR1 is SGHRS and CDR2 YFSETQ. This CDR3 has 16 amino acids. V lost 4 bases, J lost 6 bases, and 13 bases stayed unmatched. The CDR3 nucleotides are TGCGCCAGCAGCCTCCCCAGGCTAGCGGGAGCTTCCGAGCAGTACTTC. Translated, it gives CASSLPRLAGASEQYF.

The genes are TRBV19 and TRBJ1-4; D unclear. V lost 6 bases and J lost 5, with 10 bases in between. Germline lookup yields CDR1 LNHDA and CDR2 SQIVND (reference sequence). This CDR3 is 13 amino acids long. The CDR3 spells CASSAALNEKLFF. Written as DNA, the CDR3 is TGTGCCAGTAGCGCAGCGCTGAATGAAAAACTGTTTTTT.

The V call is TRBV7-2, the J call TRBJ2-3; TRBD2 is a possible D gene (6 bases). Per germline, CDR1 SGHTA and CDR2 FQGNSA. Trimming left V 3 bases short and J 2 bases short, with 9 bases between. The CDR3 covers 14 residues. This CDR3 is CASSLEGITDTQYF. The CDR3 region has the DNA TGTGCCAGCAGCTTGGAGGGAATCACAGATACGCAGTATTTT.

This clone has a handful of counts. The rearrangement links TRBV28 to TRBJ2-7; D is perhaps TRBD2 (5 bases). The CDR3 has 15 amino acids. From germline, CDR1 is MDHEN and CDR2 SYDVKM. With 6 bases removed from V and 6 bases from J, the gap between germline ends came to 21 bases. The CDR3 sequence is CASSNPTRGGGEQYF. The DNA of the CDR3 is TGTGCCAGCAGCAACCCCACACGAGGCGGAGGCGAGCAGTACTTC.

This clone has a handful of counts. The J gene is TRBJ2-7, the V gene TRBV4-2; 10 bases align to TRBD1. V gave up 1 base and J gave up 5 bases; unmatched junction bases: 8. CDR1 is LGHNA, CDR2 YNFKEQ, per germline. The CDR3 spans 16 residues. DNA for the CDR3: TGTGCCAGCAGCCAAGGATGGGACAGGGGACCGCACGAGCAGTACTTC. It encodes CASSQGWDRGPHEQYF.

CDR3 amino acids: CASSQALGLAGVSDTQYF. CDR3 bases: TGCGCCAGCAGCCAAGCCCTGGGACTAGCGGGAGTGAGTGATACGCAGTATTTT. The rearrangement uses TRBV4-3 and TRBJ2-3, with 14 bases fitting TRBD2. The V and J ends lost 1 base and 6 bases, in that order; junction bases with no gene match: 9. Germline V gives CDR1 LGHNA, CDR2 YSLEER. This CDR3 region has 18 residues.

The gene calls are TRBV25-1 and TRBJ2-7; a weak D match, TRBD2 (5 bases). The germline V and J ends were trimmed by 1 base and 4 bases, with 5 bases remaining between them. The CDR3 has 12 residues. Per the germline V gene, CDR1 is MGHDK and CDR2 is SYGVNS. CDR3 loop: CASSEWEYEQYF. The DNA for the CDR3 is TGTGCCAGCAGTGAATGGGAGTACGAGCAGTACTTC.

The genes are TRBV6-1 and TRBJ2-3, with D possibly matching TRBD1 (6 bases). The CDR3 is made up of 14 amino acids. CDR1 is MNHNS, CDR2 SASEGT, per germline. V lost 8 bases, J lost 5 bases, and 17 bases lay in between. This CDR3 is CASWLLGGRDTQYF. Here the CDR3 DNA reads TGTGCCAGCTGGCTACTAGGGGGACGAGATACGCAGTATTTT.

This sequence joins TRBV5-6 and TRBJ2-2; the D gene is possibly TRBD1 (6 bases). This CDR3 comprises 14 residues. Germline CDR1 SGHDT, CDR2 YYEEEE. Deletions cut 6 bases from V and 6 bases from J, with 15 bases between. In DNA, the CDR3 is TGTGCCAGCACCAAACAGGGAGTCCCCGGGGAGCTGTTTTTT. This sequence encodes CASTKQGVPGELFF.

This clone was seen a handful of times. The genes are TRBV25-1 and TRBJ2-7, with a weak D call TRBD1 (8 bases). The CDR3 loop spans 15 amino acids. The V gene's germline CDR1 is MGHDK and CDR2 SYGVNS. Trimming stripped 4 bases from V and 2 bases from J, with 15 bases between. In nucleotides, the CDR3 is TGTGCCAGCAGTGGGACAGGGACTATTACCTACGAGCAGTACTTC. Its protein is CASSGTGTITYEQYF.

The V call is TRBV5-1, the J call TRBJ2-3, with 9 bases aligning to TRBD1. In germline, CDR1 is SGHRS, CDR2 YFSETQ. V shed 4 bases and J 2 bases; nucleotides not matched to a gene: 8. The CDR3 has 16 amino acids. The DNA for the CDR3 is TGCGCCAGCAGCCCCGCCGGGACAGGGCACACAGATACGCAGTATTTT. Encoded protein: CASSPAGTGHTDTQYF.

This rearrangement joins TRBV30 to TRBJ2-2, with 14 bases lining up with TRBD2. This CDR3 has 17 amino acids. CDR1 and CDR2 (germline): GTSNPN, SVGIG (reference sequence). The trim removed 2 bases at V and 4 bases at J, leaving 6 bases unmatched. The CDR3 DNA follows: TGTGCCTGGAGTTCGGGACTAGCGGGGGTGGGCACCGGGGAGCTGTTTTTT. Translation gives CAWSSGLAGVGTGELFF. The whole variable domain, filled in from reference TRBV30 and TRBJ2-2, reads SQTIHQWPATLVQPVGSPLSLECTVEGTSNPNLYWYRQAAGRGLQLLFYSVGIGQISSEVPQNLSASRPQDRQFILSSKKLLLSDSGFYLCAWSSGLAGVGTGELFFGEGSRLTVL.

The chain employs TRBV27 and TRBJ2-7; 8 bases match TRBD2. V gave up 3 bases and J gave up 7 bases; unmatched junction bases: 14. CDR1 and CDR2 from the germline V gene are MNHEY and SMNVEV (reference sequence). The CDR3 consists of 16 residues. This CDR3 is CASSFPRTSSSGEQYF. DNA of the CDR3: TGTGCCAGCAGTTTTCCCCGGACTAGCTCCTCTGGGGAGCAGTACTTC.

J is TRBJ2-3 and V is TRBV30, with TRBD2 matching over 12 bases. The CDR3 is 14 residues long. V shed 6 bases, J shed 6 bases, and the junction held 7 bases outside the gene matches. CDR1 and CDR2 from the germline V gene are GTSNPN and SVGIG (reference sequence). CDR3 sequence: CACLLAGGGDTQYF. The CDR3 region has the DNA TGTGCCTGCCTCCTAGCGGGAGGGGGTGATACGCAGTATTTT. The full variable domain, completed using reference TRBV30 and TRBJ2-3, is SQTIHQWPATLVQPVGSPLSLECTVEGTSNPNLYWYRQAAGRGLQLLFYSVGIGQISSEVPQNLSASRPQDRQFILSSKKLLLSDSGFYLCACLLAGGGDTQYFGPGTRLTVL.

The chain has TRBV9 and TRBJ1-3, with a possible D match to TRBD1 (5 bases). CDR3 length: 16 residues. Trimming removed 2 bases from V and 0 bases from J, with 12 bases in between. Germline assignment: CDR1 SGDLS and CDR2 YYNGEE. The CDR3 DNA is TGTGCCAGCAGCGTTTTGGACACTTACTCTGGAAACACCATATATTTT. It translates to CASSVLDTYSGNTIYF.

This clone appeared once. The chain combines TRBV4-1 with TRBJ2-7; 7 positions agree with TRBD1. The germline CDR1 and CDR2 sequences are MGHRA and YSYEKL. V trimming: 0 bases; J trimming: 2 bases; junction bases outside the gene matches: 4. This CDR3 is 15 amino acids long. The CDR3 loop is CASSQEEQGAYEQYF. For the CDR3, the DNA is TGCGCCAGCAGCCAAGAGGAGCAGGGGGCCTACGAGCAGTACTTC.

The V call is TRBV7-8, the J call TRBJ2-3; 8 nucleotides align to TRBD2. Germline CDR1 is SGHVS and CDR2 is FQNEAQ. This CDR3 is built from 17 residues. Losses at the gene ends were 0 bases for V and 3 bases for J; bases not matched to a gene: 8. The CDR3 DNA reads TGTGCCAGCAGCTTAGCGCTAAGGGCTAGCGGGACAGATACGCAGTATTTT. Residues: CASSLALRASGTDTQYF.

This chain joins TRBV19 and TRBJ2-2, with D perhaps TRBD1 (5 bases). V gave up 4 bases and J gave up 1 base, with 10 bases separating them. Looked up from germline, CDR1 is LNHDA and CDR2 is SQIVND (reference sequence). The CDR3 has 15 residues. The CDR3 bases are TGTGCCAGTAGTACTCAAGACAGGAACACCGGGGAGCTGTTTTTT. This codes for CASSTQDRNTGELFF.